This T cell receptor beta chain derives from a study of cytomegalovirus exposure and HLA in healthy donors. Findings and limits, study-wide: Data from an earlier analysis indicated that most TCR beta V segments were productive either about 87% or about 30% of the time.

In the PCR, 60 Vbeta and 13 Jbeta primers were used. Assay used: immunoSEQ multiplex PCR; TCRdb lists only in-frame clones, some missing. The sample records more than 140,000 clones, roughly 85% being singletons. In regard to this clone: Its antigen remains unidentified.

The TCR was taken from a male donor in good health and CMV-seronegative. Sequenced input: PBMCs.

The CDR3 DNA follows: TGTGCCAGCAGCCGGGACAGGGGTGCCTACGAGCAGTACTTC. This translates into CASSRDRGAYEQYF. The chain combines TRBV2 with TRBJ2-5; 10 nucleotides line up with TRBD1. The J call may be incorrect, as the DNA end agrees better with TRBJ2-7. The CDR3 extends over 14 amino acids. Germline V CDR1 and CDR2: SNHLY, FYNNEI.